This T cell receptor beta chain was observed in a study of blood T cells in healthy people across ages. General study findings and limits: Older age went with lower TCR beta diversity per million T cells, in a roughly linear way.

It was with a sample-barcoded 5' primer and a J-beta primer mix that a second PCR of roughly 7 to 12 cycles was run. TCRdb called the 5' RACE reads again in MiXCR, with one record for every CDR3 protein. The table lists some 1.5 million distinct CDR3 sequences, approximately 30% of them singletons. This clonotype showed up just a few times. Its cognate antigen is unknown. Germline lookup yields CDR1 SGHRS and CDR2 YFSETQ. V trimming: 4 bases; J trimming: 4 bases; junction bases outside the gene matches: 11. The CDR3 runs to 15 residues. This TCR was sampled from a woman aged 25 to 39 in good health. Sequenced input: blood. The chain uses TRBV5-1 and TRBJ2-7; the match to TRBD2 covers 7 bases. The DNA of the CDR3 is TGCGCCAGCAGCCCCCAAGGACTAGTCCGTTACGAGCAGTACTTC. Translated, it gives CASSPQGLVRYEQYF.